These T cell receptor beta chains were read from a single sample in a study of a mutant IDH1 vaccine in newly diagnosed glioma. These receptors have no known antigen. Libraries were prepared by immunoSEQ multiplex PCR; TCRdb keeps only in-frame clonotypes and omits some of them. The sample yields nearly 50,000 clones, roughly 83% seen once. This specimen was PBMCs, taken from a glioma patient whose treatment included an IDH1 peptide vaccine. The receptors stem from a woman aged 30 to 39 with glioma. Some clones in this sample may be carry-over from other donors' samples. Both conserved end residues are part of each CDR3. The D gene is left open where the match is weak. Size tells how often a clone was seen (once, few, many) or the class of an expanded clone, and some rows leave it out.

TRBJ1-1 NA NA TRBV19 CATTRGRNTEAFF TGTGCCACAACCAGGGGCAGGAACACTGAAGCTTTCTTT
TRBJ2-7 NA NA TRBV27 CASSLENRPYEQYF TGTGCCAGCAGTTTGGAAAACAGGCCCTACGAGCAGTACTTC
TRBJ2-7 NA NA TRBV7-6 CASSFLRGERDIYEQYF TGTGCCAGCAGCTTCCTCAGGGGGGAGCGGGACATTTACGAGCAGTACTTC
TRBJ2-2 few TRBD1 TRBV5-4 CASSLGGQSNTGELFF TGTGCCAGCAGCTTGGGGGGACAGTCGAACACCGGGGAGCTGTTTTTT
TRBJ2-7 NA NA TRBV6-5 CASASAGLTYEQYF TGTGCCAGCGCCTCAGCCGGGCTTACCTACGAGCAGTACTTC
TRBJ2-1 NA TRBD2 TRBV5-1 CASSGGLAGEEQFF TGCGCCAGCAGCGGGGGACTAGCGGGAGAAGAGCAGTTCTTC
TRBJ1-1 NA NA TRBV19 CASSMGPNTEAFF TGTGCCAGTAGTATGGGGCCGAACACTGAAGCTTTCTTT
TRBJ2-7 NA NA TRBV19 CASSEMDGSPYEQYF TGTGCCAGTAGTGAGATGGACGGGTCCCCCTACGAGCAGTACTTC
TRBJ2-1 NA TRBD2 TRBV7-9 CASSLTRDYRNEQFF TGTGCCAGCAGCCTGACCCGGGACTATCGGAATGAGCAGTTCTTC
TRBJ1-1 NA NA TRBV19 CATSLWNTEAFF TGTGCCACCTCCCTCTGGAACACTGAAGCTTTCTTT
TRBJ2-4 NA TRBD2 TRBV4-1 CASSQGLAGGKAKNIQYF TGCGCCAGCAGCCAAGGACTAGCGGGGGGTAAGGCCAAAAACATTCAGTACTTC
TRBJ1-1 few NA TRBV19 CASSIRGTEAFF TGTGCCAGTAGTATTCGGGGCACTGAAGCTTTCTTT
TRBJ2-7 NA TRBD2 TRBV10-1 CASSEVGREAPYEQYF TGCGCCAGCAGTGAGGTTGGGCGGGAGGCCCCCTACGAGCAGTACTTC
TRBJ1-3 NA TRBD1 TRBV30 CAWTPGQYWNTIYF TGTGCCTGGACGCCGGGACAGTATTGGAACACCATATATTTT
TRBJ1-1 few TRBD1 TRBV6-6 CASSPGSGQGIPQAFF TGTGCCAGCAGTCCAGGTTCGGGACAGGGAATACCGCAGGCTTTCTTT
TRBJ2-1 NA TRBD2 TRBV7-9 CASSLPAGVANEQFF TGTGCCAGCAGCCTTCCAGCGGGAGTGGCCAATGAGCAGTTCTTC